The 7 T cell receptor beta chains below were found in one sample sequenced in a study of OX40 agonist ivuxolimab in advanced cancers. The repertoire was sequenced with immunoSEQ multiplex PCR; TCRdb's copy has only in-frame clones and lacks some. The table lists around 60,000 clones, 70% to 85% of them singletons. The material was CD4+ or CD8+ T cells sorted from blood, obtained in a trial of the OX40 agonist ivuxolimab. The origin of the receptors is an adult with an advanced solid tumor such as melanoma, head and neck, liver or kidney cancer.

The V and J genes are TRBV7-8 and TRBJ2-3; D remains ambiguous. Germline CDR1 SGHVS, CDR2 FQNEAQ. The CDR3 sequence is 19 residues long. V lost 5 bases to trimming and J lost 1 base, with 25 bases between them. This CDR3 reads CASSPYRTPGRLGTDTQYF. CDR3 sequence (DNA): TGTGCCAGCAGCCCTTACCGCACACCAGGTCGACTTGGCACAGATACGCAGTATTTT.

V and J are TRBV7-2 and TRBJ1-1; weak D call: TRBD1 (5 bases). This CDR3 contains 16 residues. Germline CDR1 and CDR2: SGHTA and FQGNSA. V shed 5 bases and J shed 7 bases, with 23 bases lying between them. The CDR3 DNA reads TGTGCCAGCAGCCGCAGGCCGGTGGATCACGGGGGTGAAGCTTTCTTT. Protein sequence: CASSRRPVDHGGEAFF.

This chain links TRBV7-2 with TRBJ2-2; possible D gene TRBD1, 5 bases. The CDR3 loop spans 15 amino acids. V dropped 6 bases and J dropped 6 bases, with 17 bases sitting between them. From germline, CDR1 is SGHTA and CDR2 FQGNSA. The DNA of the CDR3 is TGTGCCAGCAGTCGGACAATAGGTGCTTCCGGGGAGCTGTTTTTT. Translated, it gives CASSRTIGASGELFF.

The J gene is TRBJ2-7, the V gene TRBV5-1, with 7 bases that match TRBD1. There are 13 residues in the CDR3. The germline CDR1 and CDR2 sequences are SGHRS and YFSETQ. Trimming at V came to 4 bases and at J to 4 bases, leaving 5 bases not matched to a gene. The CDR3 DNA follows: TGCGCCAGCAGCCCCACAGGGGAGTACGAGCAGTACTTC. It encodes CASSPTGEYEQYF.

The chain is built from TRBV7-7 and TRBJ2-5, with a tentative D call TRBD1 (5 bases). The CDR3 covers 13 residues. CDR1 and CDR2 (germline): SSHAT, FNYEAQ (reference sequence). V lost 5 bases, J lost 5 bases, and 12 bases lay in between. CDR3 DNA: TGTGCCAGCAGCCGGCAGGGCCGGGAGACCCAGTACTTC. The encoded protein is CASSRQGRETQYF.

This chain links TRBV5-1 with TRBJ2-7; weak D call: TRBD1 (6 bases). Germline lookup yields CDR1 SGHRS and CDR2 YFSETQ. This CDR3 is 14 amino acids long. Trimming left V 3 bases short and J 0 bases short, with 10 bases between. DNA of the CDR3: TGCGCCAGCAGCTCGACAGGCCACTCCTACGAGCAGTACTTC. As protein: CASSSTGHSYEQYF.

CDR3 amino acids: CASSFGLNTEAFF. The DNA of the CDR3 is TGTGCCAGCAGTTTCGGTCTGAACACTGAAGCTTTCTTT. The rearrangement links TRBV27 to TRBJ1-1, with D unresolved. The germline gives CDR1 MNHEY, CDR2 SMNVEV (reference sequence). V was pared by 3 bases and J by 0 bases, with 5 bases between. There are 13 residues in the CDR3.